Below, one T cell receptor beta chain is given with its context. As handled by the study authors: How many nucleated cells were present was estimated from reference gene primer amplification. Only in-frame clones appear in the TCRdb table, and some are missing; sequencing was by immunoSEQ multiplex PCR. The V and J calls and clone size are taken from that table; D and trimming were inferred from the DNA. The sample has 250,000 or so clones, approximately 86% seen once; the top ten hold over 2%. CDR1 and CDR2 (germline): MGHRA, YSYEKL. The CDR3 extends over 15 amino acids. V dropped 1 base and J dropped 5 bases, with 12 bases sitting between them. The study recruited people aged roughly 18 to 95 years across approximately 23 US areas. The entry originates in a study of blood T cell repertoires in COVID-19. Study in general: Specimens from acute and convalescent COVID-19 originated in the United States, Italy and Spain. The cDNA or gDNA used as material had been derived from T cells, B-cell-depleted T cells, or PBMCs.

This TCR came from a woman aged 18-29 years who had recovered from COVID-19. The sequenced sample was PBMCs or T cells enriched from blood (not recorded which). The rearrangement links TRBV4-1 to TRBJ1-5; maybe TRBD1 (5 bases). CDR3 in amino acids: CASSQVGQGDQPQHF. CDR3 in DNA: TGCGCCAGCAGCCAAGTAGGGCAAGGGGATCAGCCCCAGCATTTT.